The text below deals with one T cell receptor beta chain. Authors' data handling: Researchers report that nucleated cell counts were estimated from reference gene primer amplification. The protocol was immunoSEQ multiplex PCR, while the TCRdb copy is restricted to in-frame clones and leaves out a portion. V and J calls and clone size are as listed in that table; D and trimming were resolved from the DNA. Of a few hundred thousand clones listed, more than 70% are singletons. This entry comes from a study of blood T cell repertoires in COVID-19. Looking at the study overall: Specimens from acute and convalescent COVID-19 originated in the United States, Italy and Spain. T cells, B-cell-depleted T cells, or PBMCs supplied cDNA or gDNA.

J gave up 4 bases and V 7 bases, and 8 bases lay outside the gene matches. The CDR3 covers 15 residues. Germline V lookup: CDR1 MGHRA, CDR2 YSYEKL. The material sequenced was peripheral blood. The chain joins TRBV4-1 to TRBJ2-1, with 9 nucleotides matching TRBD2. This receptor was identified in an elderly woman with acute or convalescent COVID-19. This CDR3 reads CASKTGTSSYNEQFF. The CDR3 nucleotides are TGCGCCAGCAAAACCGGGACTAGCAGTTACAATGAGCAGTTCTTC.